This T cell receptor beta chain is drawn from a study of cytomegalovirus exposure and HLA in healthy donors. The wider study: Unique TCRs from HLA-typed donors, roughly 87 million of them, were held in an early data release.

Study-wide points: Within an earlier analysis, most TCR beta V segments proved productive either about 90% or about 30% of the time. Presence/absence analyses assumed roughly uniform sequencing depth across donors.

Primers: 60 Vbeta forward and 13 Jbeta reverse. Repertoires were generated with immunoSEQ multiplex PCR, while TCRdb's copy carries only in-frame clones and drops some. This sample's clone table lists about 41,000 clones. Turning to this clone: The antigen is unknown.

CDR1 is SNHLY, CDR2 FYNNEI, per germline. With 7 bases removed from V and 2 bases from J, the gap between germline ends came to 11 bases. This CDR3 is 13 amino acids long. The sample comprised PBMCs. The clonotype comes from a young man in good health and CMV-seronegative. The V and J genes are TRBV2 and TRBJ1-1, with D hard to call. The CDR3 loop is CASTSSPNTEAFF. The CDR3 bases are TGTGCCAGCACATCCAGTCCTAACACTGAAGCTTTCTTT. The full variable domain, completed using reference TRBV2 and TRBJ1-1, is EPEVTQTPSHQVTQMGQEVILRCVPISNHLYFYWYRQILGQKVEFLVSFYNNEISEKSEIFDDQFSVERPDGSNFTLKIRSTKLEDSAMYFCASTSSPNTEAFFGQGTRLTVV.